This T cell receptor (beta chain) was identified during a study of beta chain features in type 1 diabetes. Study-level results: High TCR expression in some cells could lead to their over-representation in cDNA sequencing. Across all four CD4+ subsets, people with type 1 diabetes showed modestly shorter TCRB CDR3s. With patients and controls alike, PCR might favor shorter templates to an equal degree.

The isolated RNA, all of it, was reverse transcribed, so expressed TCRB transcripts were what got sequenced. Sequencing used immunoSEQ multiplex PCR; TCRdb keeps in-frame clones, though not all of them. The repertoire has around 360,000 clones, around 12% of them found once; the top ten carry around 0.0099%. Concerning this clone itself: What it recognizes is unknown.

The germline V gene encodes CDR1 SEHNR and CDR2 FQNEAQ (reference sequence). Trimming shortened V by 5 bases and J by 8 bases, and 16 bases separated the two germline ends. CDR3 length: 15 residues. Every participating donor gave one draw, a heparinised blood sample averaging about 100 mL. Markers CD45RO/CCR7/CD25/CD127/CD95/CD27 served to sort CD4+ naive, central memory, regulatory and stem cell-like memory cells. This TCR derives from a woman under 30 with type 1 diabetes. V usage is TRBV7-9 and J usage is TRBJ1-6; a possible D gene is TRBD1 (6 bases). The sample comprised naive CD4+ T cells from blood. The CDR3 sequence is CASSPQGPSDSPLHF. CDR3 sequence (DNA): TGTGCCAGCAGCCCTCAGGGGCCCTCGGATTCACCCCTCCACTTT.